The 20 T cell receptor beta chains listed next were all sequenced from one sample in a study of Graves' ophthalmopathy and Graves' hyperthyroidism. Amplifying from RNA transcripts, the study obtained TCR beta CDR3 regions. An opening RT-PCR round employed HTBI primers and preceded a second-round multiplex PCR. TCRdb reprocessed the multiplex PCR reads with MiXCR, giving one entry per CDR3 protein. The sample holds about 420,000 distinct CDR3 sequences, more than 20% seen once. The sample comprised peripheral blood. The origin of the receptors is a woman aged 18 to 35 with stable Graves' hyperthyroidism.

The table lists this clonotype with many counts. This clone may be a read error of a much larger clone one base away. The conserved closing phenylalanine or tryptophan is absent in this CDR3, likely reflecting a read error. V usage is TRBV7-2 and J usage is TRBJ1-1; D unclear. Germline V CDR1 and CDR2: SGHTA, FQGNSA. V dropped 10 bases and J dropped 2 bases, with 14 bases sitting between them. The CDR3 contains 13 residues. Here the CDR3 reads CATEMYPNTEAFL. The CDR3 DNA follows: TGTGCCACCGAAATGTACCCAAACACTGAAGCTTTCCTT.

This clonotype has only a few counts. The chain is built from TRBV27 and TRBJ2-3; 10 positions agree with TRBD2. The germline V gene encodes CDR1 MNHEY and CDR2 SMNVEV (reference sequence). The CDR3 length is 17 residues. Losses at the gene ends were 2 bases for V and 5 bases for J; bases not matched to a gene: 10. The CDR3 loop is CASSLRGLAIEGDTQYF. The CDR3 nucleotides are TGTGCCAGCAGTTTAAGGGGACTAGCGATAGAGGGAGATACGCAGTATTTT.

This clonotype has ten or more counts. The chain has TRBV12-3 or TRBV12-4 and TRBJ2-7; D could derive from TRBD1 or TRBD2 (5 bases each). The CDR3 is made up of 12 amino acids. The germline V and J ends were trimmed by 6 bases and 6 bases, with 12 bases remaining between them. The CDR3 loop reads CASSSRGAEQYF. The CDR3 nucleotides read TGTGCCAGCAGCTCTAGAGGGGCCGAGCAGTACTTC.

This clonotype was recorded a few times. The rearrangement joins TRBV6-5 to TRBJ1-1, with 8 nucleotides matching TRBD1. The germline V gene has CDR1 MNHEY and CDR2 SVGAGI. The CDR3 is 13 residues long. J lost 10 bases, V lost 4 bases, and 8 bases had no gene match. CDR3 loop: CASSFHGQGAAFF. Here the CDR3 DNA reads TGTGCCAGCAGTTTTCACGGACAGGGAGCAGCTTTCTTT.

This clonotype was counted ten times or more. CDR3 sequence reads: CASSESAGFGYTF. The DNA of the CDR3 is TGTGCCAGCAGTGAATCAGCAGGGTTTGGCTACACCTTC. The rearrangement links TRBV25-1 to TRBJ1-2; tentatively, D is TRBD1 (5 bases). This CDR3 is 13 amino acids long. Germline V CDR1 and CDR2: MGHDK, SYGVNS. The germline V and J ends were trimmed by 1 base and 7 bases, with 10 bases remaining between them.

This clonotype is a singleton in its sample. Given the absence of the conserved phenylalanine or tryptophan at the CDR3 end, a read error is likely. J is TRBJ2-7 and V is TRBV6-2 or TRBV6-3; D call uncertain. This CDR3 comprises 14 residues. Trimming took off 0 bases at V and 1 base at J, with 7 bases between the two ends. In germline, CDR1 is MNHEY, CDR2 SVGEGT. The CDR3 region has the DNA TGTGCCAGCAGTTACTCGACTTTGTCCTACGAGCAGTACTAC. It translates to CASSYSTLSYEQYY.

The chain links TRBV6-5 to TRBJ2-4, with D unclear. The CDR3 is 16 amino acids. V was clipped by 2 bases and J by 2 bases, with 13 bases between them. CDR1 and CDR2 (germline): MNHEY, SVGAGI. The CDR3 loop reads CASSYAAGLSKNIQYF. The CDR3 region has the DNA TGTGCCAGCAGTTACGCCGCCGGTTTATCCAAAAACATTCAGTACTTC.

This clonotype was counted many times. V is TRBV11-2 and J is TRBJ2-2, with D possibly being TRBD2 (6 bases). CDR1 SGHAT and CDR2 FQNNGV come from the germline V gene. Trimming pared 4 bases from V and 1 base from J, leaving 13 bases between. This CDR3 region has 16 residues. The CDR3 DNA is TGTGCCAGCAGCTGGTTGGGGCGGGAGAACACCGGGGAGCTGTTTTTT. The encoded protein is CASSWLGRENTGELFF.

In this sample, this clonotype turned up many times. The CDR3 bases are TGTGCCAGCAGTTACTCGAGTGGACAGCAGTACTTC. Its translation is CASSYSSGQQYF. The chain has TRBV6-2 or TRBV6-3 and TRBJ2-7; D is uncertain. V was pared by 0 bases and J by 8 bases, with 8 bases between. CDR3 length equals 12 residues. Germline CDR1 is MNHEY and CDR2 is SVGEGT.

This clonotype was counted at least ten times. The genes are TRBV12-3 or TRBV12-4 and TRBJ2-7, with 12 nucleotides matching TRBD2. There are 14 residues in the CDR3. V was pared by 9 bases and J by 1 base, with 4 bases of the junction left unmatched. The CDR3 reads CARRTSGISYEQYF. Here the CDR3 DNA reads TGTGCCAGACGGACTAGCGGGATATCCTACGAGCAGTACTTC.

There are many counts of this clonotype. The CDR3 is CSGGGSYEQYF. The CDR3 DNA reads as TGCAGCGGTGGCGGGAGCTACGAGCAGTACTTC. This sequence joins TRBV29-1 and TRBJ2-7; 7 nucleotides line up with TRBD2. The CDR3 loop spans 11 amino acids. Germline CDR1 reads SQVTM; CDR2 reads ANQGSEA. V lost 7 bases, J lost 3 bases, and 3 bases stayed unmatched.

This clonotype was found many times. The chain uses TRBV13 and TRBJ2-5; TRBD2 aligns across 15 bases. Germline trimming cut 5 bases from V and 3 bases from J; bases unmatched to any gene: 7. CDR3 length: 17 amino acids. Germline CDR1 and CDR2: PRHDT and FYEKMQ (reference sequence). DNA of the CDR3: TGTGCCAGCAGCCACCTCGGACTAGCGGGAGGGGAAGAGACCCAGTACTTC. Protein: CASSHLGLAGGEETQYF.

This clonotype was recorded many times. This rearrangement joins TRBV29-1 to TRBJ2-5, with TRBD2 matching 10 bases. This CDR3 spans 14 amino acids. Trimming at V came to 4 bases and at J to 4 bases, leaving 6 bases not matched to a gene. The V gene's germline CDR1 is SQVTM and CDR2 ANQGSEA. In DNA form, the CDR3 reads TGCAGCGTTGCTCTAGCGGGAGCGGTAGAGACCCAGTACTTC. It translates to CSVALAGAVETQYF.

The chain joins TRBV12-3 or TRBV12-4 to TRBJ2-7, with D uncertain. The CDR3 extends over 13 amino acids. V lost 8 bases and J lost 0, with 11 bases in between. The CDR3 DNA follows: TGTGCCAGCCAACTGAGAAGCTCCTACGAGCAGTACTTC. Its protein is CASQLRSSYEQYF.

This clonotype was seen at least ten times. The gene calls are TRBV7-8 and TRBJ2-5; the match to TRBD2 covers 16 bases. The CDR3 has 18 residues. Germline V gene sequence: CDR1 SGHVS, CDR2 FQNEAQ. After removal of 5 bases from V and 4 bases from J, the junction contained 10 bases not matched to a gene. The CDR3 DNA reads TGTGCCAGCAGCCCGGGACTAGCGGGAGGGCCTTATGGAGAGACCCAGTACTTC. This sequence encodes CASSPGLAGGPYGETQYF.

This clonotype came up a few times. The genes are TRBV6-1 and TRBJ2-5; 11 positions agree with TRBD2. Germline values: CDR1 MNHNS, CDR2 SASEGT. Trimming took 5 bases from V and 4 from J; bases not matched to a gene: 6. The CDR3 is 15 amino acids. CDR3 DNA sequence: TGTGCCAGCAGTCCCCTAGCGGGAGGAGGAGAGACCCAGTACTTC. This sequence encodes CASSPLAGGGETQYF.

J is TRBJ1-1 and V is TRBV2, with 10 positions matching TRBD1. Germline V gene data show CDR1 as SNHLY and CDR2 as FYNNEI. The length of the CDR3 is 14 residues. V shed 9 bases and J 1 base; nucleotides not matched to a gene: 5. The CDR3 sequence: CASRQGAPNTEAFF. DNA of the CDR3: TGTGCCAGTAGACAGGGGGCTCCGAACACTGAAGCTTTCTTT.

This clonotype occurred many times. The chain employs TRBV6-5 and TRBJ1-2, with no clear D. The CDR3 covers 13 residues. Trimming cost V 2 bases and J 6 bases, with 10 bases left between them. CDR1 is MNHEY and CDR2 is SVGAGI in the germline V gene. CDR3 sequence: CASSYGRENGYTF. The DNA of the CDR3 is TGTGCCAGCAGTTACGGCAGAGAGAATGGCTACACCTTC.

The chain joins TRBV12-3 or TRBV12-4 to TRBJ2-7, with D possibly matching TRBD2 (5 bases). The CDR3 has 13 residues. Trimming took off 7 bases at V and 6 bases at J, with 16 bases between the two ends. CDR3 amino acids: CASNFEGYGEQYF. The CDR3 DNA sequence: TGTGCCAGCAATTTCGAGGGATACGGCGAGCAGTACTTC.

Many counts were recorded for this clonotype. This CDR3 is CASSREVDGAQYF. Here the CDR3 DNA reads TGTGCCAGCAGCAGAGAGGTGGATGGAGCCCAGTACTTC. V and J are TRBV11-2 and TRBJ2-5; no firm D call. Germline V CDR1 and CDR2: SGHAT, FQNNGV. V was cut by 5 bases and J by 9 bases, with 16 bases left in between. The CDR3 consists of 13 residues.